The clone carrying this T cell receptor (beta chain) has only a few counts. What it binds is not known. TCRdb recomputed calls from the 5' RACE reads with MiXCR, one row per CDR3 protein. The table shows some 260,000 distinct CDR3 sequences, with about 15% occurring only once. These data belong to a study of T-cell memory formation after mild COVID-19. Study-level information: TCR clusters were mostly confined to one donor each. Regarding the study as a whole: Later expanders leaned CD4+, whereas day 15 to 85 contracting clones were balanced CD4/CD8.

CDR1 MNHNS and CDR2 SASEGT come from the germline V gene. The CDR3 spans 14 residues. Trimming took off 6 bases at V and 1 base at J, with 11 bases between the two ends. The chain couples TRBV6-1 to TRBJ2-3, with a possible D match to TRBD2 (5 bases). This TCR was recovered from a man younger than 35 who had mild COVID-19 (a few samples of this study predate the infection). Cell type and time point are not known. The specimen was PBMCs or a T cell subset sorted from them (not recorded which). CDR3 region: CASSSSSGTDTQYF. CDR3 bases: TGTGCCAGCAGCTCTAGCTCTGGCACAGATACGCAGTATTTT.